This paragraph reports one TCR beta chain. Its target is not known. The sample comes from a study of T cells in tuberculosis. Study conclusions and caveats: Active tuberculosis cases were adults; controls were adolescents.

Time point noted: new active TB diagnosis, blood taken before or within 7 days of starting treatment. Repertoires were generated with immunoSEQ multiplex PCR, while TCRdb's copy carries only in-frame clones and drops some. The sample comprises 25,000 to 40,000 clones, 87% of which are singletons, and 5% to 6% rests with the top ten. Trimming cost V 3 bases and J 5 bases, with 19 bases left between them. The CDR3 has 16 residues. The V gene's germline CDR1 is SEHNR and CDR2 FQNEAQ (reference sequence). The chain carries TRBV7-9 and TRBJ1-1; weak D call: TRBD1 (6 bases). The clonotype originates from an adult with tuberculosis. Source: PBMCs, taken at tuberculosis diagnosis. CDR3: CASSFPGGPRPTEAFF. CDR3 nucleotide sequence: TGTGCCAGCAGCTTCCCCGGGGGGCCGAGGCCGACTGAAGCTTTCTTT.